This TCR beta chain was sequenced for a study of cytomegalovirus exposure and HLA in healthy donors. Study-wide background: There were several hundred genotyped donors. Of these, 81% fell in the genetic ancestry cluster associated with self-reported Caucasian donors.

13 Jbeta primers and 60 Vbeta primers were used for the PCR. This table comes from immunoSEQ multiplex PCR, and its TCRdb copy is limited to in-frame clones, with some not included. Of 150,000 to 200,000 clones listed, around 80% are singletons. The CDR3 is 16 residues long. The germline V and J ends were trimmed by 0 bases and 4 bases, with 14 bases remaining between them. Germline CDR1 LGHNA, CDR2 YSLEER. The source of this sequence is a male donor in good health and CMV-seronegative. V and J are TRBV4-3 and TRBJ2-3; D may be TRBD2 (7 bases). The specimen sequenced was PBMCs. CDR3 in amino acids: CASSQDGGGPADTQYF. CDR3 in DNA: TGCGCCAGCAGCCAAGATGGGGGGGGCCCCGCAGATACGCAGTATTTT.